This T cell receptor (beta chain) was sequenced during a study of OX40 agonist ivuxolimab in advanced cancers. Study summary: Patients with hepatocellular carcinoma, melanoma, renal cell or head and neck cancer made up the dose-escalation patients. Partial responses were recorded for three patients, including one with hepatocellular carcinoma and two with cutaneous melanoma. Notes on the study in general: At 0.1 to 3.0 mg/kg and by week 6, CD4+ and CD8+ T cells in the blood had expanded clonally. Researchers report that CD8+ T cells had, on average, more expanded clones than CD4+.

Measured with immunoSEQ multiplex PCR; TCRdb has only the in-frame clones, and not every one. The sample holds 31,000 or so clones, approximately 90% seen once. The CDR3 totals 16 residues. Germline V gives CDR1 MNHEY, CDR2 SMNVEV (reference sequence). Trimming took 0 bases from V and 8 from J, leaving 17 bases between them. Concerning this clone: Its antigen remains unidentified.

Sample: CD4+ or CD8+ T cells sorted from blood, taken in a trial of the OX40 agonist ivuxolimab. The receptor was isolated from an adult with an advanced solid tumor such as melanoma, head and neck, liver or kidney cancer. This chain joins TRBV27 and TRBJ2-1, with D tentatively TRBD1 (6 bases). The CDR3 DNA sequence: TGTGCCAGCAGTTTATCTCTACAGGGATTCGGCCATGAGCAGTTCTTC. It specifies CASSLSLQGFGHEQFF.